The rows below give T cell receptor beta chains drawn from one sample of a study of neurological immune-mediated disorders. TCRdb passed the 5' RACE reads through MiXCR, listing each CDR3 protein once. The repertoire holds around 15,000 distinct CDR3 sequences, with approximately 10% as singletons. Specimen: CD8+ T cells from blood. These receptors all stem from a man aged 45-60 years in good health. The CDR3 runs from the conserved cysteine through the conserved F or W. D genes are given only for firm matches. Where a row states a size, it is once, few, many or the class of an expanded clone; other rows omit it.

J gene | V gene | clone size | D gene | CDR3 protein | CDR3 DNA
TRBJ2-7 | TRBV12-3/TRBV12-4 | many | TRBD2 | CASRTSGTQYEQYF | TGTGCCAGCAGGACTAGCGGGACTCAATACGAGCAGTACTTC
TRBJ2-5 | TRBV4-2 | many | TRBD2 | CASSHHTWTSGQETQYF | TGTGCCAGCAGCCATCATACCTGGACTAGCGGTCAAGAGACCCAGTACTTC
TRBJ1-1 | TRBV24-1 | many | . | CATSDLRQVFEAFF | TGTGCCACCAGTGATTTGAGGCAGGTATTTGAAGCTTTCTTT
TRBJ2-3 | TRBV4-3 | many | . | CASSQVTPRADTQYF | TGCGCCAGCAGCCAAGTAACCCCCAGGGCAGATACGCAGTATTTT
TRBJ2-2 | TRBV4-3 | many | TRBD2 | CASSQDSGGGYGELFF | TGCGCCAGCAGCCAAGATTCCGGGGGAGGGTACGGGGAGCTGTTTTTT
TRBJ2-2 | TRBV7-6 | . | TRBD2 | CGSISGSTGELFF | TGTGGCAGTATTAGCGGGAGTACCGGGGAGCTGTTTTTT
TRBJ1-6 | TRBV4-1 | many | . | CASSQVHNRNISPLHF | TGCGCCAGCAGCCAAGTTCACAACCGGAACATCTCACCCCTCCACTTT
TRBJ1-1 | TRBV28 | many | . | CASTLAGRTEAFF | TGTGCCAGCACTTTGGCGGGGAGAACTGAAGCTTTCTTT
TRBJ2-1 | TRBV9 | many | TRBD1 | CASSSRDRGWNEQFF | TGTGCCAGCAGCTCCCGGGACAGGGGTTGGAATGAGCAGTTCTTC
TRBJ2-5 | TRBV20-1 | many | . | CSASQFRRDLEETQYF | TGCAGTGCTAGCCAATTCCGCCGGGACCTTGAAGAGACCCAGTACTTC
TRBJ2-3 | TRBV12-3/TRBV12-4 | many | TRBD2 | CASSIVAGGTDTQYF | TGTGCCAGCAGTATTGTGGCGGGAGGTACAGATACGCAGTATTTT
TRBJ1-2 | TRBV7-9 | many | . | CASSSGSYGYGYTF | TGTGCCAGCAGCTCCGGGTCTTATGGCTATGGCTACACCTTC
TRBJ2-2 | TRBV7-8 | many | . | CASSLVAENTGELFF | TGTGCCAGCAGCTTAGTTGCAGAAAACACCGGGGAGCTGTTTTTT
TRBJ2-7 | TRBV10-3 | . | . | CAIKGQSYEQYF | TGTGCCATCAAGGGGCAGTCCTACGAGCAGTACTTC
TRBJ2-3 | TRBV27 | many | . | CASISLATSTDTQYF | TGTGCCAGCATCAGCCTAGCGACCAGCACAGATACGCAGTATTTT
TRBJ2-4 | TRBV7-8 | many | . | CASSLGGANIQYF | TGTGCCAGCAGCTTAGGTGGGGCAAACATTCAGTACTTC
TRBJ1-2 | TRBV5-1 | few | . | CASSSWLNYGYTF | TGCGCCAGCAGCTCCTGGTTGAACTATGGCTACACCTTC
TRBJ2-3 | TRBV9 | many | TRBD1 | CASSARDRATDTQYF | TGTGCCAGCAGCGCCCGGGACAGGGCGACAGATACGCAGTATTTT
TRBJ2-1 | TRBV7-9 | many | TRBD2 | CASSSSGYNEQFF | TGTGCCAGCAGCTCTAGCGGATACAATGAGCAGTTCTTC
TRBJ2-1 | TRBV15 | many | . | CATSRDIFSRGSGEQFF | TGTGCCACCAGCAGAGATATTTTCAGTCGTGGGAGCGGTGAGCAGTTCTTC
TRBJ2-2 | TRBV20-1 | many | TRBD2 | CSAEGILAGAGTGELFF | TGCAGTGCTGAGGGAATACTAGCGGGAGCTGGTACCGGGGAGCTGTTTTTT
TRBJ2-2 | TRBV7-7 | many | . | CASSFQGGGELFF | TGTGCCAGCAGCTTCCAAGGTGGCGGGGAGCTGTTTTTT
TRBJ2-5 | TRBV29-1 | many | TRBD1 | CSVELGTGQETQYF | TGCAGCGTTGAATTAGGGACAGGTCAAGAGACCCAGTACTTC
TRBJ2-5 | TRBV7-9 | many | . | CASSSPPGAEETQYF | TGTGCCAGCAGCTCCCCCCCAGGAGCAGAAGAGACCCAGTACTTC
TRBJ2-1 | TRBV7-6 | many | TRBD2 | CASSPNRLTSDEQFF | TGTGCCAGCAGCCCTAACAGGTTGACTAGCGATGAGCAGTTCTTC
TRBJ2-3 | TRBV11-2 | many | TRBD2 | CASSLGAGETDTQYF | TGTGCCAGCAGCTTAGGAGCGGGAGAGACAGATACGCAGTATTTT
TRBJ2-7 | TRBV5-1 | . | . | CASSLERAYEQYF | TGCGCCAGCAGCTTGGAAAGGGCCTACGAGCAGTACTTC
TRBJ1-1 | TRBV12-3/TRBV12-4 | . | . | CASSLVGVFKAFF | TGTGCCAGCAGTTTGGTGGGTGTTTTCAAAGCTTTCTTT
TRBJ2-3 | TRBV5-1 | . | . | CASSPFFGRSTDTQYF | TGCGCCAGCAGCCCTTTTTTTGGTCGCAGCACAGATACGCAGTATTTT
TRBJ2-1 | TRBV9 | many | . | CASSVAGESYNEQFF | TGTGCCAGCAGCGTAGCGGGTGAGTCCTACAATGAGCAGTTCTTC
TRBJ2-1 | TRBV12-3/TRBV12-4 | once | . | CASSFVMDGNEQFF | TGTGCCAGCAGTTTCGTAATGGACGGCAATGAGCAGTTCTTC
TRBJ2-1 | TRBV12-3/TRBV12-4 | many | . | CASSFVGVQFF | TGTGCCAGCAGTTTTGTGGGGGTGCAGTTCTTC
TRBJ2-7 | TRBV29-1 | many | . | CSVVGGYEQYF | TGCAGCGTTGTGGGTGGTTACGAGCAGTACTTC
TRBJ2-5 | TRBV4-1 | many | TRBD2 | CASSQEPGLAVETQYF | TGCGCCAGCAGCCAAGAGCCGGGACTAGCGGTAGAAACCCAGTACTTC